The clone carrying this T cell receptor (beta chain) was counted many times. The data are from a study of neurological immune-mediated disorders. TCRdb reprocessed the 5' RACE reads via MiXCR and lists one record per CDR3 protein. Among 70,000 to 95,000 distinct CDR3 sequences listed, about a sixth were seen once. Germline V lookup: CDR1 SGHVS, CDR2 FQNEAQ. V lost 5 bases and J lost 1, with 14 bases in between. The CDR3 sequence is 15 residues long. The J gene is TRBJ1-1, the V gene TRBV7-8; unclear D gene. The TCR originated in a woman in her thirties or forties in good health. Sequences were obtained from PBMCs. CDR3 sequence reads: CASSPRPRGNTEAFF. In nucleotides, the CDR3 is TGTGCCAGCAGCCCTCGCCCTCGGGGGAACACTGAAGCTTTCTTT.